Listed below are T cell receptor beta chains from one sample, sequenced in a study of shared clonotypes between healthy human individuals. TCRdb's copy holds only in-frame clones and misses some; the assay was immunoSEQ multiplex PCR. This repertoire shows roughly 720,000 clones, about 90% found once; its top ten account for 30% to 35%. The specimen sequenced was memory CD8+ T cells from PBMCs. The receptors stem from a man aged 18 to 35 in good health. Some clones in this sample may be carry-over from other donors' samples. The conserved cysteine and the conserved F or W are not part of the CDR3 here. Clone size is stated in some rows and not others, as once, few, many or a class when expanded.

V gene	clone size	J gene	CDR3 protein
TRBV21-1	NA	TRBJ2-1	ASSKGLAGYNEQF
TRBV4-1	NA	TRBJ2-3	ASSLYGSGGAKYEDTQY
TRBV5-6	NA	TRBJ1-2	ASSLGQGAANYGYT
TRBV27	NA	TRBJ2-7	ASSDRGLDEQY
TRBV7-9	NA	TRBJ2-1	ASSLAFSQRENNEQF
TRBV6-6	NA	TRBJ1-5	ASSYFGQNNQPQH
TRBV7-9	NA	TRBJ1-1	ASSWTGLNTEAF
TRBV2	NA	TRBJ2-6	ASRQARGLSGGSTGANVLT
TRBV7-9	NA	TRBJ1-1	ASSRVTGGRDTEAF
TRBV9	NA	TRBJ2-7	ASSDPGTDPYEQY
TRBV30	NA	TRBJ2-7	AWSVGPYEQY
TRBV30	NA	TRBJ2-1	ASAEDLAIFNEQF
TRBV27	NA	TRBJ1-1	ASSLDAGPGVNTEAF
TRBV4-3	many	TRBJ1-6	ASSQDLTNSPLH
TRBV27	NA	TRBJ2-5	ASSGDWETQY
TRBV5-6	NA	TRBJ1-3	ASSLGAAGNTIY
TRBV5-1	NA	TRBJ2-7	ASSWGGFRRRYEQY
TRBV5-4	NA	TRBJ1-1	ASSIRQVQNTEAF
TRBV29-1	NA	TRBJ2-2	SVLTSGRVSVTGELF
TRBV6-6	NA	TRBJ1-1	ASSPYRALNTEAF